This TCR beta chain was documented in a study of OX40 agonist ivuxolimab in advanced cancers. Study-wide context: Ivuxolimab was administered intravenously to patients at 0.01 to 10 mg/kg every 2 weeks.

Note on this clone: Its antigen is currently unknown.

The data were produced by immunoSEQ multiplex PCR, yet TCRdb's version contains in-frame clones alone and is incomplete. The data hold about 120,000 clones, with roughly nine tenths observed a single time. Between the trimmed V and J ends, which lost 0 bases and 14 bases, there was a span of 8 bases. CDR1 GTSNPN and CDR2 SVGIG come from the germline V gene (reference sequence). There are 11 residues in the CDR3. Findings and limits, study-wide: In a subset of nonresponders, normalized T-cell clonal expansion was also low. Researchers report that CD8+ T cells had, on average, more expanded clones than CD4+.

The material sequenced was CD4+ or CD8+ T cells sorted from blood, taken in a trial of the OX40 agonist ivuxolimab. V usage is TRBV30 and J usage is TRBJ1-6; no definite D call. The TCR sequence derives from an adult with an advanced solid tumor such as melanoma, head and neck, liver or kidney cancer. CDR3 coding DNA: TGTGCCTGGAGTGTCCTCGTCTCCCTCCACTTT. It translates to CAWSVLVSLHF. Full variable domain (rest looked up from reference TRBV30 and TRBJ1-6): SQTIHQWPATLVQPVGSPLSLECTVEGTSNPNLYWYRQAAGRGLQLLFYSVGIGQISSEVPQNLSASRPQDRQFILSSKKLLLSDSGFYLCAWSVLVSLHFGNGTRLTVT.